What follows are 5 T cell receptor beta chains derived from one specimen sequenced in a study of breast tumors, draining lymph nodes, adjacent tissues. TCRdb recomputed calls from the multiplex PCR reads with MiXCR, one row per CDR3 protein. The sample contains approximately 90,000 distinct CDR3 sequences, approximately 30% of which appear only once. Breast cancer patients provided tissue from their axillary draining lymph nodes. The sample taken for sequencing was axillary lymph node tissue. All receptors come from a female donor with breast cancer. Some clones in this sample may be carry-over from other donors' samples.

This clonotype occurred many times. The J gene is TRBJ2-5, the V gene TRBV18; 9 bases are shared with TRBD1. Looked up from germline, CDR1 is KGHSH and CDR2 is LQKENI. Trimming cost V 4 bases and J 2 bases; bases outside gene matches: 2. This CDR3 comprises 14 residues. DNA of the CDR3: TGTGCCAGCTCACTAGACAGGGGGCAAGAGACCCAGTACTTC. Translated: CASSLDRGQETQYF.

Ten or more counts support this clonotype. This chain joins TRBV19 and TRBJ2-2; no definite D call. Trimming pared 6 bases from V and 6 bases from J, leaving 11 bases between. CDR1 and CDR2 from the germline V gene are LNHDA and SQIVND (reference sequence). The CDR3 contains 13 residues. CDR3 region: CASSRHDPGELFF. For the CDR3, the DNA is TGTGCCAGTAGCAGACACGACCCCGGGGAGCTGTTTTTT. Variable domain in full (rest from reference TRBV19 and TRBJ2-2): DGGITQSPKYLFRKEGQNVTLSCEQNLNHDAMYWYRQDPGQGLRLIYYSQIVNDFQKGDIAEGYSVSREKKESFPLTVTSAQKNPTAFYLCASSRHDPGELFFGEGSRLTVL.

The chain combines TRBV10-3 with TRBJ2-7; TRBD2 aligns across 8 bases. The germline V gene encodes CDR1 ENHRY and CDR2 SYGVKD. CDR3 length equals 13 residues. The V segment lost 6 bases and the J segment 3 bases; nucleotides outside the gene matches: 4. CDR3 nucleotide sequence: TGTGCCATCAGACCCGGGACTAGCTACGAGCAGTACTTC. Protein: CAIRPGTSYEQYF.

This clonotype was seen once. This clone may be a read error of a much larger clone one base away. The chain couples TRBV28 to TRBJ2-7; no firm D call. Germline V gene sequence: CDR1 MDHEN, CDR2 SYDVKM. The V and J ends lost 4 bases and 6 bases respectively, with 19 bases between them. CDR3 size: 15 residues. CDR3 protein: CASSSPGFEDPEQYF. The DNA of the CDR3 is TGTGCCAGCAGTTCGCCAGGTTTCGAGGACCCCGAGCAGTACTTC.

With respect to this clonotype: A junction end diverges from the germline sequence, so it may reflect a read error. This chain joins TRBV10-3 and TRBJ2-1, with D perhaps matching TRBD2 (5 bases). Germline V gene data show CDR1 as ENHRY and CDR2 as SYGVKD. The CDR3 is 14 amino acids. In nucleotides, the CDR3 is TGTGCCACCAGTGGGAGTGGGATCTACAATGAGCAGTTCTTC. Translating it yields CATSGSGIYNEQFF.